This section outlines one T cell receptor beta chain sequence together with its context. This clone was picked up one time. The target of this receptor is not known. No per-base quality is available; no much larger clone lies one base away. These data originate in a study of blood T cell repertoires in COVID-19 (dated by TCRdb to about 2020). About the full investigation: The collaborator samples originated in the United States, Italy and Spain and spanned the acute and convalescent phases of COVID-19. The prospective study material was composed of cDNA or gDNA derived from T cells, B-cell-depleted T cells, or PBMCs. The dataset comprised deeply sampled blood TCRbeta repertoires from subjects exposed to, actively infected with, or recovered from COVID-19. A freely available public database, intended as a resource for researchers studying the immune response to SARS-CoV-2, is where the repertoires were released. The samples were drawn from two sources: the first 160 participants of the ongoing ImmuneRACE study, and over 1,000 subjects contributed by 6 global collaborators. Nearly every sample came with metadata listing a de-identified subject ID, COVID-19 status, age in years and sex. Where HLA class I and class II types were available, the types were taken from metadata supplied by the sample provider, not from assay-based typing. Here is what the overall study found, with its caveats: The amount of clinical and demographic metadata varied by source and participant and was provided uncurated.

Enrolling through a virtual design, the prospective study's participants ranged in age from roughly 18 to 89 years and lived across around 25 United States geographic areas. To assign participants to cohorts, the prospective study relied on clinical history that participants themselves reported in a screening survey and a study questionnaire. In the prospective study, mobile phlebotomists collected whole blood, serum and a nasopharyngeal or oropharyngeal swab from each participant. Participants in the prospective study had the option to provide additional blood draws and questionnaires over an approximately 2-month period. Before DNA extraction, prospective study blood samples were shipped either frozen or at room temperature. TCRbeta CDR3 regions were amplified from genomic DNA by means of the immunoSEQ Assay, a bias-controlled multiplex PCR. The original methods were these. The number of nucleated cells in each sample was estimated from the amplification of reference gene primers within the assay. To quantify the absolute abundance of each unique TCRbeta CDR3 rearrangement, sequence reads were collapsed and filtered. For each sample, productive Simpson clonality was calculated as the square root of Simpson's diversity index across productive rearrangements. The table comes from immuneACCESS by way of TCRdb, which keeps in-frame sequences with V and J called. Part of the clones is missing from these tables; in studies checked, under half for an unresolved V gene and the rest for unknown reasons. V and J calls and clone size are as listed in that table; D and trimming were resolved from the DNA. For this sample the table gives about 280,000 clones, of which over 80% were detected only once. Clones ranked in the top ten supply over 3.5% of the sample.

Sequencing used PBMCs or T cells enriched from blood (not recorded which). The clonotype originates from a woman aged 25-40 years with acute COVID-19.

The CDR3 protein: CASSQFSGRDEQFF. DNA sequence: TGTGCCAGCAGCCAGTTTAGCGGGAGGGATGAGCAGTTCTTC. The chain joins TRBV3-1 (or the pseudogene TRBV3-2) to TRBJ2-1; the junction holds 11 bases that match TRBD2. CDR1 and CDR2 are drawn from the germline V gene (reference sequence): LGHDT, YNNKEL. CDR3 length: 14 amino acids, cysteine to phenylalanine. Only the CDR3 DNA is retained, 42 bases long and in frame from the first base. V is cut back by 3 bases and J by 8 bases, with 3 bases in the junction unmatched.